The sample holds a few counts of the clone carrying this T cell receptor beta chain. Antigen unknown. This record comes from a study of blood T cells in healthy people across ages. V lost 4 bases and J 3 bases, leaving 16 bases between the germline ends. CDR3 size: 16 residues. The germline CDR1 and CDR2 sequences are LGHNA and YSLEER. PBMCs, at least 7 million per sample, were isolated. Points from the study as a whole: A strong correlation was found between TCR beta diversity and the percentage of naive T cells.

Primed by a sample-barcoded 5' primer and a J-beta primer mix, a second PCR proceeded for about 6 to 12 cycles. TCRdb independently ran MiXCR on the 5' RACE reads; one entry per CDR3 protein. The sample lists 1.8 million or so distinct CDR3 sequences; approximately 40% were seen once. The sequence was obtained from a human donor in good health. Sequenced material: blood. The V gene is TRBV4-3, the J gene TRBJ2-1; D remains ambiguous. CDR3 region: CASSLKIVGYYNEQFF. CDR3 coding DNA: TGCGCCAGCAGCCTCAAGATAGTCGGTTACTACAATGAGCAGTTCTTC.